The 23 T cell receptor beta chains in this list originate from one sample, sequenced in a study of vaccination and CD4 T cells after COVID-19. Cultured CD4+ T-cell DNA underwent Oncomine TCR Beta short-read sequencing. Using its own MiXCR run on the PCR reads, TCRdb lists one record per CDR3 protein. The data show around 20,000 distinct CDR3 sequences, 48% seen once. The treatment here: approximately 9-day PBMC culture with coronavirus spike peptide pools or control peptides (ViraFEST assay). Antigen specificity for these receptors is unknown. Sequencing input: CD4+ T cells from blood, cultured in vitro. These receptors were collected from a human donor who had recovered from COVID-19.

This clonotype was picked up a small number of times. This chain joins TRBV7-3 and TRBJ1-1, with no clear D. CDR1 and CDR2 from the germline V gene are SGHTA and FQGTGA. The CDR3 is 13 amino acids. The V end was cut by 3 bases, the J end by 7 bases, with 12 bases between. CDR3 DNA sequence: TGTGCCAGCAGCTTTTTGCCGGGCGGTGAAGCTTTCTTT. This encodes CASSFLPGGEAFF. The full variable domain, completed using reference TRBV7-3 and TRBJ1-1, is GAGVSQTPSNKVTEKGKYVELRCDPISGHTALYWYRQSLGQGPEFLIYFQGTGAADDSGLPNDRFFAVRPEGSVSTLKIQRTERGDSAVYLCASSFLPGGEAFFGQGTRLTVV.

The chain links TRBV19 to TRBJ2-3; a weak D match, TRBD2 (5 bases). Germline V lookup: CDR1 LNHDA, CDR2 SQIVND (reference sequence). V shed 6 bases and J shed 3 bases, with 19 bases lying between them. The CDR3 is made up of 16 amino acids. The CDR3 region is CASRSYLDGKTDTQYF. The CDR3 coding sequence is TGTGCCAGTAGATCCTACCTTGACGGGAAGACAGATACGCAGTATTTT.

The V and J genes are TRBV20-1 and TRBJ2-3; 8 bases line up with TRBD2. This CDR3 contains 16 residues. Germline lookup yields CDR1 DFQATT and CDR2 SNEGSKA (reference sequence). V lost 2 bases, J lost 1 base, and 8 bases stayed unmatched. In nucleotides, the CDR3 is TGCAGTGCTAGACGACGGACTAGCAGACGCACAGATACGCAGTATTTT. It translates to CSARRRTSRRTDTQYF.

This clonotype appeared a few times. The rearrangement links TRBV6-1 to TRBJ2-2; D is tentatively TRBD1 or TRBD2 (5 bases each). This CDR3 is 16 amino acids long. CDR1 and CDR2 (germline): MNHNS, SASEGT. Trimming cost V 3 bases and J 4 bases, with 15 bases left between them. The CDR3 nucleotides are TGTGCCAGCAGTGACACGGGACGTAGCCCCACCGGGGAGCTGTTTTTT. Amino acids: CASSDTGRSPTGELFF.

Only a few counts were recorded for this clonotype. This chain connects TRBV19 to TRBJ2-5; D uncertain. Germline-derived CDR1 and CDR2 are LNHDA and SQIVND (reference sequence). V was pared by 5 bases and J by 0 bases, with 7 bases between. The CDR3 contains 13 residues. The CDR3 is CASSAQHQETQYF. The CDR3 DNA reads TGTGCCAGTAGTGCGCAGCACCAAGAGACCCAGTACTTC.

The chain joins TRBV28 to TRBJ1-6; D is undetermined. Germline lookup yields CDR1 MDHEN and CDR2 SYDVKM. The CDR3 is 15 residues long. V lost 5 bases and J lost 10, with 18 bases in between. The CDR3 bases are TGTGCCAGCAGTCCTCCCAAAAGGATCGAATCACCCCTCCACTTT. Translated, it gives CASSPPKRIESPLHF.

The sample holds one count of this clonotype. This chain uses TRBV19 with TRBJ2-1; 11 positions match TRBD1. The J segment lost 0 bases and the V segment lost 5 bases, leaving 12 bases of the junction unmatched. CDR1 is LNHDA, CDR2 SQIVND, per germline (reference sequence). This CDR3 comprises 19 residues. CDR3 nucleotide sequence: TGTGCCAGTAGTCCAAGGACAGGGGGCAGGTTCAGCTCCTACAATGAGCAGTTCTTC. Protein product: CASSPRTGGRFSSYNEQFF.

This clonotype was detected only a few times. The rearrangement links TRBV6-5 to TRBJ1-5; TRBD1 agrees at 8 bases. This CDR3 has 15 residues. V lost 4 bases, J lost 4 bases, and 6 bases stayed unmatched. Germline V gives CDR1 MNHEY, CDR2 SVGAGI. The CDR3 spells CASSSQGTGNQPQHF. CDR3 coding DNA: TGTGCCAGCAGTTCACAAGGGACAGGAAATCAGCCCCAGCATTTT.

The chain uses TRBV12-3 or TRBV12-4 and TRBJ1-5; D is uncertain. Trimming removed 1 base at V and 0 bases at J, with 7 bases between. This CDR3 comprises 15 residues. The DNA for the CDR3 is TGTGCCAGCAGTTTAGGACTTTATAGCAATCAGCCCCAGCATTTT. It encodes CASSLGLYSNQPQHF.

There are a few counts of this clonotype. This chain links TRBV5-1 with TRBJ1-5, with D uncertain. Germline V gives CDR1 SGHRS, CDR2 YFSETQ. V was trimmed by 0 bases and J by 1 base, leaving 8 bases between them. The length of the CDR3 is 15 residues. The CDR3 spells CASSLGSGSNQPQHF. The CDR3 DNA reads TGCGCCAGCAGCTTGGGGTCGGGGAGCAATCAGCCCCAGCATTTT.

This clonotype occurred once. CDR3 in DNA: TGTGCCAGCACACCGACTAGCACCTCCTACAATGAGCAGTTCTTC. Its protein is CASTPTSTSYNEQFF. The chain couples TRBV5-4 to TRBJ2-1; 7 bases map to TRBD2. Germline values: CDR1 SGHNT, CDR2 YYREEE (reference sequence). The CDR3 has 15 amino acids. The V segment lost 6 bases and the J segment 0 bases; nucleotides outside the gene matches: 6.

The genes are TRBV4-3 and TRBJ2-1; 10 bases fit TRBD2. This CDR3 comprises 14 residues. The J segment lost 14 bases and the V segment lost 0 bases, leaving 7 bases of the junction unmatched. Germline-derived CDR1 and CDR2 are LGHNA and YSLEER. CDR3 loop: CASSQDYKREGEFF. CDR3 coding DNA: TGCGCCAGCAGCCAAGATTATAAGCGGGAGGGGGAGTTCTTC.

The V call is TRBV19, the J call TRBJ2-1; 13 nucleotides agree with TRBD2. Trimming removed 6 bases from V and 5 bases from J; junction bases left unmatched: 7. Germline assignment: CDR1 LNHDA and CDR2 SQIVND (reference sequence). This CDR3 is built from 16 residues. CDR3 in DNA: TGTGCCAGTAGGATGGGACTAGCGGGGTATAACAATGAGCAGTTCTTC. The encoded protein is CASRMGLAGYNNEQFF.

This clonotype was seen more than once but under ten times. V and J are TRBV6-1 and TRBJ1-2; D not certain. The CDR3 has 13 amino acids. The V and J ends lost 6 bases and 0 bases respectively, with 8 bases between them. Germline-derived CDR1 and CDR2 are MNHNS and SASEGT. The CDR3 DNA reads as TGTGCCAGCAGCAGAGAACCTAACTATGGCTACACCTTC. Translating gives CASSREPNYGYTF.

V is TRBV20-1 and J is TRBJ2-3, with 14 bases lining up with TRBD2. V shed 1 base and J 6 bases; nucleotides not matched to a gene: 6. CDR1 DFQATT and CDR2 SNEGSKA come from the germline V gene (reference sequence). CDR3 length equals 16 residues. The CDR3: CSARGTSGRKLDTQYF. The DNA for the CDR3 is TGCAGTGCTAGAGGGACTAGCGGGAGGAAGCTGGATACGCAGTATTTT.

Only a few counts were recorded for this clonotype. V and J are TRBV20-1 and TRBJ2-7; 13 nucleotides align to TRBD2. With V trimmed by 6 bases and J by 3 bases, 11 bases remained unmatched. The CDR3 runs to 16 residues. Looked up from germline, CDR1 is DFQATT and CDR2 is SNEGSKA (reference sequence). CDR3 nucleotides: TGCAGTGCCTCGACCACCGGGACTAGCGGGAACTACGAGCAGTACTTC. This sequence encodes CSASTTGTSGNYEQYF.

The chain combines TRBV5-8 with TRBJ1-5; D ambiguous. The CDR3 runs 12 residues. The V end lost 0 bases, the J end lost 7 bases, and 5 bases lay between the germline ends. CDR1 and CDR2 (germline): SGHTS, YDEGEE. CDR3 sequence (DNA): TGTGCCAGCAGCTTGGTGGACCAGCCCCAGCATTTT. It is translated as CASSLVDQPQHF.

The rearrangement links TRBV19 to TRBJ2-3; D unclear. The CDR3 has 14 amino acids. V was clipped by 3 bases and J by 1 base, with 8 bases between them. Germline CDR1 is LNHDA and CDR2 is SQIVND (reference sequence). The CDR3 loop reads CASSIQLGTDTQYF. In nucleotides, the CDR3 is TGTGCCAGTAGTATTCAGTTGGGCACAGATACGCAGTATTTT.

V is TRBV4-2 and J is TRBJ1-3, with D unresolved. V was cut by 0 bases and J by 4 bases, with 10 bases left in between. Germline-derived CDR1 and CDR2 are LGHNA and YNFKEQ. The CDR3 totals 15 residues. The CDR3 sequence is CASSQESRRGNTIYF. CDR3 sequence (DNA): TGTGCCAGCAGCCAAGAATCCAGGAGAGGAAACACCATATATTTT.

This clonotype was seen a handful of times. The V and J genes are TRBV6-1 and TRBJ1-6, with D possibly TRBD1 on 5 matching bases. The CDR3 loop spans 16 amino acids. Per germline, CDR1 MNHNS and CDR2 SASEGT. V was clipped by 6 bases and J by 9 bases, with 21 bases between them. CDR3 sequence: CASRLETGNGGSPLHF. CDR3 sequence (DNA): TGTGCCAGCAGATTAGAAACAGGAAACGGAGGTTCACCCCTCCACTTT.

The J gene is TRBJ2-2, the V gene TRBV19; D perhaps matches TRBD1 (5 bases). This CDR3 has 14 residues. V was pared by 5 bases and J by 4 bases, with 11 bases between. CDR1 and CDR2 (germline): LNHDA, SQIVND (reference sequence). The CDR3 DNA is TGTGCCAGTAGTTGGGGTCAGGGCACCGGGGAGCTGTTTTTT. This codes for CASSWGQGTGELFF.

V usage is TRBV12-3 or TRBV12-4 and J usage is TRBJ1-6; D remains unclear. V was cut by 1 base and J by 9 bases, with 13 bases left in between. The CDR3 totals 15 residues. CDR3 nucleotides: TGTGCCAGCAGTTTAGAACGAGGTGGAGGTTCACCCCTCCACTTT. Protein sequence: CASSLERGGGSPLHF.

The chain is built from TRBV28 and TRBJ1-1; 7 positions match TRBD1. Per the germline V gene, CDR1 is MDHEN and CDR2 is SYDVKM. CDR3 length: 16 amino acids. V dropped 5 bases and J dropped 4; count of bases not matched to a gene: 13. The CDR3 loop is CASSTGQASPFTEAFF. CDR3 bases: TGTGCCAGCAGTACAGGACAGGCCTCCCCGTTCACTGAAGCTTTCTTT.